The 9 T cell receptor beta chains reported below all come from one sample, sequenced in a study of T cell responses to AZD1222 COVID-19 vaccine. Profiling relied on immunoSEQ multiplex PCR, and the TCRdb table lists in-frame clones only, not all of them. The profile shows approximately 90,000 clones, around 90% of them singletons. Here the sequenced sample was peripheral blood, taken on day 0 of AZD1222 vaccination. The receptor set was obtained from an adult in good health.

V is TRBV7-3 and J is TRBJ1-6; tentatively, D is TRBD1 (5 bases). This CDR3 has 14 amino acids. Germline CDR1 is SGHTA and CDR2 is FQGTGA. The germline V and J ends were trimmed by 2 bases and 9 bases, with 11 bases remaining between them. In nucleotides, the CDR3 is TGTGCCAGCAGCTTAGATGGGGGGGGTTCACCCCTCCACTTT. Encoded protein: CASSLDGGGSPLHF.

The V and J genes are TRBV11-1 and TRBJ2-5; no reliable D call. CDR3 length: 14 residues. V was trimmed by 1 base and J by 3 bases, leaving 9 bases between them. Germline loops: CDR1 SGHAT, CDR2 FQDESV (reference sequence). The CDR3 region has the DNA TGTGCCAGCAGCTTAGTTGGCAGGAAAGAGACCCAGTACTTC. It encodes CASSLVGRKETQYF.

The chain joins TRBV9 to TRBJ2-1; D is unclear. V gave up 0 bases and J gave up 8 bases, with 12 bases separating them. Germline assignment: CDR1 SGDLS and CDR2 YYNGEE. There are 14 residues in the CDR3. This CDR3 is CASSVEGSSDEQFF. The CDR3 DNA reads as TGTGCCAGCAGCGTAGAGGGCTCATCCGATGAGCAGTTCTTC.

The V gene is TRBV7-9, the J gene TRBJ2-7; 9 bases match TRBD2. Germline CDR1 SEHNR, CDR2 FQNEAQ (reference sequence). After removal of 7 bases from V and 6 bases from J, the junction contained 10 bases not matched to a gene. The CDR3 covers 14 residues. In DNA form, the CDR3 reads TGTGCCAGCACAAAGCGGGGTAGCGGGGGCGAGCAGTACTTC. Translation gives CASTKRGSGGEQYF.

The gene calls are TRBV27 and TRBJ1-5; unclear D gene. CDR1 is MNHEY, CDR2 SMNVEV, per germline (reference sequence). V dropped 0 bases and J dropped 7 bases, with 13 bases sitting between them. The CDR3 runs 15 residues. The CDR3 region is CASSLSAAAGQPQHF. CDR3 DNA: TGTGCCAGCAGTTTATCGGCTGCCGCCGGGCAGCCCCAGCATTTT.

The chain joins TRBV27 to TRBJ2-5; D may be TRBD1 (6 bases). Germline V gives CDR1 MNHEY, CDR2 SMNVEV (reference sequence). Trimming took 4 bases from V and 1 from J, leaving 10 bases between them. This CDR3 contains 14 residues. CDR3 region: CASSSGQPQETQYF. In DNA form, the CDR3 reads TGTGCCAGCAGTTCAGGACAGCCCCAAGAGACCCAGTACTTC.

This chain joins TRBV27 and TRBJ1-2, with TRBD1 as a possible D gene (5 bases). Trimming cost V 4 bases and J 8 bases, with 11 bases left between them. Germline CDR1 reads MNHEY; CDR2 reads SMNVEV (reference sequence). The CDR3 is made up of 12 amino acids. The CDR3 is CASSSGLGGYTF. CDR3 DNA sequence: TGTGCCAGCAGTTCGGGGCTAGGGGGCTACACCTTC.

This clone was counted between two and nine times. Here the CDR3 DNA reads TGTGCCAGTAGTCCTAAAAACGGCAATCAGCCCCAGCATTTT. Its protein is CASSPKNGNQPQHF. The rearrangement links TRBV19 to TRBJ1-5, with D unresolved. Per germline, CDR1 LNHDA and CDR2 SQIVND (reference sequence). This CDR3 has 14 residues. The germline V and J ends were trimmed by 5 bases and 2 bases, with 10 bases remaining between them.

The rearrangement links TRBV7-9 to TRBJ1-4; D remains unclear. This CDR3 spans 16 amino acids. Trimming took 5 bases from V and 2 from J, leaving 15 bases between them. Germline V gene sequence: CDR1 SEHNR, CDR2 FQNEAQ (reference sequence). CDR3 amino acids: CASSPVRGVTNEKLFF. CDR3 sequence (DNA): TGTGCCAGCAGCCCAGTCCGCGGTGTCACTAATGAAAAACTGTTTTTT.